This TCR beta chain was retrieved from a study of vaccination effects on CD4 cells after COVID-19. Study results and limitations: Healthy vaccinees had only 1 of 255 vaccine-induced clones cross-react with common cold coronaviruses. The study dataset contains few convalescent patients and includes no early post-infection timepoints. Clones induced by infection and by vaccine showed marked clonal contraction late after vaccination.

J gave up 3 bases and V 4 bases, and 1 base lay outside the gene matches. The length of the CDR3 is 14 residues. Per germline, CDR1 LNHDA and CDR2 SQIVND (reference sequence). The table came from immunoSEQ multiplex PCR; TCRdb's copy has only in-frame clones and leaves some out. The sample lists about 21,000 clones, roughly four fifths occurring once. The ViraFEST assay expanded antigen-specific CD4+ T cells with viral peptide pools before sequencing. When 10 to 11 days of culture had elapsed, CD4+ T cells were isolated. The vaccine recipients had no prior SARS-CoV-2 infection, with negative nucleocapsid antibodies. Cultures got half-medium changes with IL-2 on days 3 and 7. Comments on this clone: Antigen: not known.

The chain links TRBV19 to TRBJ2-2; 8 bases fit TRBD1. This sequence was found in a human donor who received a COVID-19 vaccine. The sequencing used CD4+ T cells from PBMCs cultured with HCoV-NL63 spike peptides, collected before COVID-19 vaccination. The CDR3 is CASSKTGDTGELFF. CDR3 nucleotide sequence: TGTGCCAGTAGTAAGACAGGGGACACCGGGGAGCTGTTTTTT.